This TCR beta chain was identified in a study of cytomegalovirus exposure and HLA in healthy donors. Broader study findings: In a later analysis, HLA-associated beta chains showed higher expansion and lower generation probabilities than comparable chains. Most of the TCR beta V segments (in an earlier analysis) were productive either about 87% or about 30% of the time. Some TCR beta chains (roughly 160 of them) were listed as cytomegalovirus-associated. Certain indistinguishable V segments, among them TRBV6-2 and TRBV6-3, were excluded.

Germline V gene lookup returns CDR1 MDHEN and CDR2 SYDVKM. The CDR3 runs to 14 residues. Trimming cost V 7 bases and J 1 base, with 14 bases left between them. The PCR was carried out with 60 Vbeta primers and 13 Jbeta primers. The repertoire was sequenced with immunoSEQ multiplex PCR; TCRdb's copy has only in-frame clones and lacks some. The sample includes approximately 190,000 clones, about 80% of them seen just once. Comments on this clone: Antigen specificity is unknown.

The chain recombines TRBV28 with TRBJ2-7, with a possible D match to TRBD1 (7 bases). This clonotype originated in a woman in her forties or fifties in good health and CMV-seropositive. Input material: PBMCs. As DNA, the CDR3 is TGTGCCAGCAAAAGGACAGGAGGGTCCTACGAGCAGTACTTC. Translated, it gives CASKRTGGSYEQYF. The variable domain in full, completed from reference TRBV28 and TRBJ2-7, reads DVKVTQSSRYLVKRTGEKVFLECVQDMDHENMFWYRQDPGLGLRLIYFSYDVKMKEKGDIPEGYSVSREKKERFSLILESASTNQTSMYLCASKRTGGSYEQYFGPGTRLTVT.